This T cell receptor beta chain originates from a study of Graves' ophthalmopathy and Graves' hyperthyroidism (dated by TCRdb to between 2017 and 2018). In the study overall: A patient counted as having stable hyperthyroidism if there was no progression to ophthalmopathy within 18 months of follow-up. The study used signatures of the TCR beta repertoire to tell Graves' ophthalmopathy apart from Graves' hyperthyroidism and to predict which patients would progress to ophthalmopathy. In total, approximately 130 blood samples were TCR-sequenced: 40 to 45 ophthalmopathy, 75 hyperthyroidism and about 17 hyperthyroidism-to-ophthalmopathy patients. A discovery set of 95 to 100 patients (roughly 43 ophthalmopathy, fewer than 60 stable hyperthyroidism) was enrolled to explore V-J signatures distinguishing ophthalmopathy from hyperthyroidism. An independent validation cohort comprised 18 to 20 hyperthyroidism patients and 15 to 17 patients who later progressed from hyperthyroidism to ophthalmopathy. T-cell repertoires of thyroid tissue and blood were compared in 5 or 6 hyperthyroidism patients. Following sampling, methimazole starting at 30 mg daily was administered to hyperthyroidism patients, and high-dose intravenous methylprednisolone was administered to ophthalmopathy patients.

TCR beta CDR3 regions were amplified from RNA transcripts for repertoire sequencing. A first-round RT-PCR used HTBI primers with the Qiagen OneStep RT-PCR kit, followed by a second-round multiplex PCR, size selection and purification. The libraries underwent paired-end sequencing with 100 bp reads on an Illumina HiSeq2000. The original methods were these. SOAPnuke was used for read processing, and reads with adapters, uncalled bases, a mean Phred below 15, or no exact constant-primer or identifier match were discarded. COPE v1.2.5 was used to merge high-quality paired reads. Each unique nucleotide sequence was defined as a clonotype, and clonotypes were aligned to IMGT TRB V, D and J references with MiTCR v1.1. The analysis was limited to V-J combinations with a frequency above 0.0001, which together covered 99.2% of repertoires. A TCR clonal expansion and chaos score per V-J combination was defined as the ratio of F50 clonal expansion to chaos observed in the TCRdist matrix. Features were reduced by Welch's t-statistics and random forest to approximately 13 V-J combinations, which fed a naive Bayes classifier. Thyroid-blood repertoire similarity was quantified with the Morisita-Horn index. TCRdb took the public reads, trimmed them with fastp at Q25, ran MiXCR for clone calling and kept in-frame beta chains. Under each unique CDR3 protein, matching rows form one entry showing the most common genes and DNA. The V and J calls and clone size come from TCRdb's table, not from the authors' own analysis. This sample has 560,000 or so distinct CDR3 sequences in its table, and about two fifths of those were observed once. Jointly, the top ten make up about 4% of the sample.

Overall study results and their limits: In validation, the model predicted ophthalmopathy progression with about 70% sensitivity and roughly 78% specificity; fewer than 15 predicted patients were CT-confirmed with GO in a median of about 6.2 months. Most expanded thyroid clonotypes with frequency above 0.001 were also detected in blood, suggesting blood repertoires may reflect the thyroid immune response. In cross-validation, the 13-signature model distinguished ophthalmopathy from stable hyperthyroidism with 85% to 90% sensitivity and 81% to 83% specificity, and in the test set the corresponding values were around 78% and 73%. Sample size was not predetermined statistically, and investigators were not blinded to group allocation.

About this clonotype itself: Its binding antigen is unknown. Base quality data are lacking; no much larger clone is found one base away.

Measured from the cysteine to the phenylalanine, the CDR3 is 15 residues long. Just CDR3 DNA is preserved here, 45 bases in frame from base 1. V loses 4 bases at its end and J loses 7 bases; junction bases beyond the gene matches: 5. The germline V gene supplies CDR1 SGDLS and CDR2 YYNGEE. The hyperthyroidism patients were 18 to 65 years old and newly diagnosed, with a disease duration of less than 2 months. Patients with other autoimmune diseases, uncontrolled infections, pregnancy or lactation were excluded. Clinical symptoms, serum thyroxine, TRAb, thyroid ultrasound and orbital computed tomography were used for diagnosis. Total RNA was extracted with Trizol reagent and quality-checked on an Agilent 2100 Bioanalyzer.

This sequence originates from an adult man with Graves' hyperthyroidism. The sequencing input was peripheral blood or thyroid tissue (not recorded which). The rearrangement joined TRBV9 to TRBJ1-6, with 10 junctional bases fitting TRBD1. The CDR3 has the sequence CASSPRGQGNSPLHF. The nucleotide sequence reads TGTGCCAGCAGCCCACGGGGACAGGGGAATTCACCCCTCCACTTT. The CDR3, completed at both ends by the reference TRBV9 and TRBJ1-6 genes, gives the full variable domain DSGVTQTPKHLITATGQRVTLRCSPRSGDLSVYWYQQSLDQGLQFLIQYYNGEERAKGNILERFSAQQFPDLHSELNLSSLELGDSALYFCASSPRGQGNSPLHFGNGTRLTVT.